Described below is a single TCR beta chain sequence and its context. The data derive from a study of cytomegalovirus exposure and HLA in healthy donors. The study ran its PCR with 60 Vbeta and 13 Jbeta primers. Method: immunoSEQ multiplex PCR; TCRdb's copy keeps in-frame clones and lacks some. This table has some 100,000 clones, roughly 77% appearing once. Trimming shortened V by 4 bases and J by 4 bases, and 19 bases separated the two germline ends. The CDR3 totals 16 residues. Germline V gene lookup returns CDR1 SGHDN and CDR2 FVKESK. Sequencing was carried out using PBMCs. The TCR comes from a man aged 45-60 years in good health and CMV-seropositive. V is TRBV14 and J is TRBJ2-5, with D maybe TRBD2 (6 bases). The CDR3 here is CASSPGRDSNRETQYF. The CDR3 coding sequence is TGTGCCAGCAGCCCTGGACGGGACTCCAACCGAGAGACCCAGTACTTC. The full variable domain, with the rest looked up from reference TRBV14 and TRBJ2-5, is EAGVTQFPSHSVIEKGQTVTLRCDPISGHDNLYWYRRVMGKEIKFLLHFVKESKQDESGMPNNRFLAERTGGTYSTLKVQPAELEDSGVYFCASSPGRDSNRETQYFGPGTRLLVL.